This entry lists 5 T cell receptor beta chains sequenced from one sample in a study of blood T cells in healthy people across ages. A J-beta primer mix and a sample-barcoded 5' primer were used in a second PCR of about 7 to 12 cycles. TCRdb passed the 5' RACE reads through MiXCR, listing each CDR3 protein once. Of fewer than 900,000 distinct CDR3 sequences in the sample, 43% are singletons; the top ten hold roughly 19%. Sequencing was carried out using blood. The receptors shown here come from a woman aged 55 to 70 in good health.

This rearrangement joins TRBV6-1 to TRBJ2-3, with D uncertain. The CDR3 has 13 residues. Germline loops: CDR1 MNHNS, CDR2 SASEGT. V was clipped by 3 bases and J by 2 bases, with 6 bases between them. DNA for the CDR3: TGTGCCAGCAGTGACCGTTTCACAGATACGCAGTATTTT. Translation: CASSDRFTDTQYF.

In this sample, this clonotype turned up many times. This sequence joins TRBV29-1 and TRBJ1-1; D gene uncertain. Trimming took 4 bases from V and 2 from J, leaving 5 bases between them. CDR3 size: 11 residues. The V gene's germline CDR1 is SQVTM and CDR2 ANQGSEA. The CDR3 sequence: CSVAENTEAFF. In DNA form, the CDR3 reads TGCAGCGTTGCTGAAAACACTGAAGCTTTCTTT.

Note on this clonotype: A read error may be the cause here, since a much bigger clone is one base away. The chain links TRBV6-2 or TRBV6-3 to TRBJ2-4; TRBD2 agrees at 8 bases. The CDR3 totals 13 residues. The germline V gene encodes CDR1 MNHEY and CDR2 SVGEGT. V trimming: 5 bases; J trimming: 13 bases; junction bases outside the gene matches: 10. CDR3 sequence: CASSSGGTYGQYF. The CDR3 bases are TGTGCCAGCAGTAGCGGGGGTACCTACGGGCAGTACTTC.

This clonotype was detected ten times or more. CDR3 region: CSVADSQETQYF. The CDR3 DNA sequence: TGCAGCGTTGCCGACAGCCAAGAGACCCAGTACTTC. The chain joins TRBV29-1 to TRBJ2-5, with a weak D call TRBD1 (5 bases). Germline V gene data show CDR1 as SQVTM and CDR2 as ANQGSEA. The CDR3 sequence is 12 residues long. The ends were cut back, 4 bases at V and 1 base at J, with 7 bases in the middle. The full variable domain, in which reference TRBV29-1 and TRBJ2-5 provide the parts outside the CDR3, is SAVISQKPSRDICQRGTSLTIQCQVDSQVTMMFWYRQQPGQSLTLIATANQGSEATYESGFVIDKFPISRPNLTFSTLTVSNMSPEDSSIYLCSVADSQETQYFGPGTRLLVL.

This clonotype appeared many times. The genes are TRBV7-6 and TRBJ2-7; D is perhaps TRBD2 (6 bases). The ends were cut back, 0 bases at V and 3 bases at J, with 18 bases in the middle. Germline loops: CDR1 SGHVS, CDR2 FNYEAQ. This CDR3 is built from 17 residues. CDR3 DNA: TGTGCCAGCAGCTTAGCGAACTACGACGGAGGGATCTACGAGCAGTACTTC. Residues: CASSLANYDGGIYEQYF.